This TCR beta chain was profiled in a study of neoadjuvant anti-PD-1 for oral cavity cancer. Study at large: Patients mostly received three to four biweekly nivolumab doses at 3 mg/kg before surgery. Around day 43, patients without progression received a fourth nivolumab dose before surgery.

The method was immunoSEQ multiplex PCR; TCRdb's version includes in-frame clones alone and lacks a portion of them. The data contain about 72,000 clones, approximately 82% of them singletons. The CDR3 loop spans 14 amino acids. The ends lost 4 bases at V and 8 bases at J; junction bases unmatched: 9. CDR1 SGHNT and CDR2 YYREEE come from the germline V gene (reference sequence). The receptor was isolated from a person aged 35-79 years with oral cavity squamous cell carcinoma. The chain carries TRBV5-4 and TRBJ2-1, with 7 nucleotides matching TRBD2. The sample in question was PBMCs, obtained before nivolumab (anti-PD-1) treatment. CDR3 amino acids: CASSRDAGVDEQFF. DNA of the CDR3: TGTGCCAGCAGCCGAGACGCGGGGGTTGATGAGCAGTTCTTC.